The clone carrying this TCR beta chain was counted at least ten times. This specimen comes from a study of CD8+CD57+ T cells in acquired aplastic anemia. According to the study, genomic DNA was the template for TCR beta VDJ and CDR3 profiling. TCRdb passed the reads through MiXCR, listing each CDR3 protein once. The sample has more than 250,000 distinct CDR3 sequences, approximately 57% seen once. Trimming took 5 bases from V and 1 from J, leaving 15 bases between them. Per the germline V gene, CDR1 is SGHVS and CDR2 is FQNEAQ. The CDR3 runs to 16 residues. The sample taken for sequencing was sorted CD4+, CD8+, or CD8+CD57+ T cells (not recorded which) from PBMCs. The chain joins TRBV7-8 to TRBJ1-3, with a weak D call TRBD1 (6 bases). The TCR comes from a human donor with severe aplastic anemia or a healthy control (not recorded which). The CDR3 loop is CASSLTGTPSGNTIYF. Written as DNA, the CDR3 is TGTGCCAGCAGCCTAACCGGGACACCATCTGGAAACACCATATATTTT.